The rows below give T cell receptor beta chains drawn from one sample of a study of T-cell reconstitution after alpha-beta-depleted transplantation in children. TCRdb independently ran MiXCR on the PCR reads; one entry per CDR3 protein. The data contain 250,000 to 300,000 distinct CDR3 sequences, about a tenth of them singletons. Sequenced here: PBMCs from the stem cell graft donor, sampled from the stem cell graft. Source of these receptors: a human donor who donated a stem cell graft to a child with SCID. Both conserved end residues are part of each CDR3. D genes are given only for firm matches. Clone size appears in some rows only: once, few, many, or a class for an expanded clone.

V: TRBV12-3/TRBV12-4
D: NA
size: NA
length: 13
J: TRBJ1-1
DNA: TGTGCCAGCAGTACCGGGACCCCCCTTCTCGCTTTCTTT
CDR3: CASSTGTPLLAFF

V: TRBV12-3/TRBV12-4
D: NA
size: NA
length: 15
J: TRBJ1-5
DNA: TGTGCCAGCAGTTCCGCGGACACCTACAATCAGCCCCAGCATTTT
CDR3: CASSSADTYNQPQHF

V: TRBV2
D: TRBD1
size: NA
length: 12
J: TRBJ1-1
DNA: TGTGTCAGCAGAGACGACAGGGGCAGAGCTTTCTTT
CDR3: CVSRDDRGRAFF

V: TRBV7-9
D: TRBD1
size: NA
length: 13
J: TRBJ2-7
DNA: TGTGCCAGCAGCTTAGAGGGGGCGGGCGAGCAGTACTTC
CDR3: CASSLEGAGEQYF

V: TRBV2
D: NA
size: NA
length: 14
J: TRBJ1-1
DNA: TGTGCCAGCAGTGGCAATTACATGAACACTGAAGCTTTCTTT
CDR3: CASSGNYMNTEAFF

V: TRBV20-1
D: TRBD2
size: few
length: 15
J: TRBJ2-3
DNA: TGCAGTGCCTCTAGGAGCGGGGGATTGATAGATACGCAGTATTTT
CDR3: CSASRSGGLIDTQYF

V: TRBV3-1
D: NA
size: NA
length: 16
J: TRBJ2-7
DNA: TGTGCCAGCACCCAAGATCCCTTCCCTAAGAGATACGAGCAGTACTTC
CDR3: CASTQDPFPKRYEQYF

V: TRBV6-1
D: NA
size: few
length: 14
J: TRBJ2-1
DNA: TGTGCCAGCAGCCTCCTGAGGTCCTACAATGAGCAGTTCTTC
CDR3: CASSLLRSYNEQFF

V: TRBV3-1
D: TRBD1
size: NA
length: 15
J: TRBJ2-2
DNA: TGTGCCAGCAGCTCGGGCAGGGGGCGTTACGGGGAGCTGTTTTTT
CDR3: CASSSGRGRYGELFF

V: TRBV5-5
D: TRBD1
size: NA
length: 15
J: TRBJ1-5
DNA: TGTTCCAGCAGCTCTCCCGGGACAGGGAACCAGCCCCAGCATTTT
CDR3: CSSSSPGTGNQPQHF

V: TRBV7-6
D: NA
size: few
length: 12
J: TRBJ2-7
DNA: TGTGCCAGCAGCCCGACAGTGGGCGAGCAGTACTTC
CDR3: CASSPTVGEQYF

V: TRBV5-1
D: TRBD1
size: many
length: 15
J: TRBJ2-7
DNA: TGCGCCAGCAGCGACCCGGGACAGGGAACCTACGAGCAGTACTTC
CDR3: CASSDPGQGTYEQYF

V: TRBV5-5
D: NA
size: NA
length: 16
J: TRBJ1-6
DNA: TGTGCCAGCAACGACGTTACAGAAAAAATCAATTCACCCCTCCACTTT
CDR3: CASNDVTEKINSPLHF

V: TRBV5-1
D: TRBD1
size: many
length: 15
J: TRBJ1-1
DNA: TGCGCCAGCAGCTTTGGACAGGCACAGAACACTGAAGCTTTCTTT
CDR3: CASSFGQAQNTEAFF

V: TRBV10-3
D: NA
size: many
length: 11
J: TRBJ2-2
DNA: TGTGCCATCAGTGATACCGGGGAGCTGTTTTTT
CDR3: CAISDTGELFF

V: TRBV7-9
D: NA
size: NA
length: 14
J: TRBJ1-1
DNA: TGTGCCAGCAGCTTGAGGACGTTACGTCCTGAAGCTTTCTTT
CDR3: CASSLRTLRPEAFF

V: TRBV5-6
D: NA
size: NA
length: 14
J: TRBJ2-2
DNA: TGTGCCAGCAGCCTCGGGCTACACACCTGGGAGCTGTTTTTT
CDR3: CASSLGLHTWELFF

V: TRBV12-3/TRBV12-4
D: TRBD1
size: few
length: 15
J: TRBJ1-5
DNA: TGTGCCAGCAGCCCGGGGGGACAGGGTTATCAGCCCCAGCATTTT
CDR3: CASSPGGQGYQPQHF

V: TRBV20-1
D: TRBD1
size: few
length: 14
J: TRBJ1-2
DNA: TGCAGTGCTTGGGACAGGGGGCTTGGCTATGGCTACACCTTC
CDR3: CSAWDRGLGYGYTF

V: TRBV6-5
D: NA
size: NA
length: 14
J: TRBJ1-2
DNA: TGTGCCAGCAGTTCACAGGGAACTAACTATGGCTACACCTTC
CDR3: CASSSQGTNYGYTF

V: TRBV20-1
D: TRBD1
size: NA
length: 13
J: TRBJ2-5
DNA: TGCAGTGCTGGACAGGCTTCCCAAGAGACCCAGTACTTC
CDR3: CSAGQASQETQYF

V: TRBV12-3/TRBV12-4
D: TRBD2
size: many
length: 14
J: TRBJ2-4
DNA: TGTGCCAGCACCGACACTAGCGGGGGGAACATTCAGTACTTC
CDR3: CASTDTSGGNIQYF

V: TRBV10-2
D: NA
size: few
length: 11
J: TRBJ2-5
DNA: TGCGCCAGCAGTGAGCGCGGGCCCCAGTACTTC
CDR3: CASSERGPQYF

V: TRBV20-1
D: TRBD1
size: NA
length: 16
J: TRBJ2-1
DNA: TGCAGTGCTAGCCCCCGTCCGGGACAGGCCTACAATGAGCAGTTCTTC
CDR3: CSASPRPGQAYNEQFF

V: TRBV12-3/TRBV12-4
D: TRBD1
size: few
length: 14
J: TRBJ1-5
DNA: TGTGCCACCAAAGGGGGACAGGGCAATCAGCCCCAGCATTTT
CDR3: CATKGGQGNQPQHF

V: TRBV15
D: NA
size: few
length: 14
J: TRBJ1-2
DNA: TGTGCCACCAGCAGTGGGGCGGGCAACTATGGCTACACCTTC
CDR3: CATSSGAGNYGYTF

V: TRBV7-8
D: TRBD1
size: NA
length: 15
J: TRBJ2-3
DNA: TGTGCCAGCAGCCGAGGGACAGGGCGCACAGATACGCAGTATTTT
CDR3: CASSRGTGRTDTQYF

V: TRBV12-3/TRBV12-4
D: TRBD1
size: many
length: 16
J: TRBJ2-3
DNA: TGTGCCAGCAGCCCGGACAGGGGGATCCGCACAGATACGCAGTATTTT
CDR3: CASSPDRGIRTDTQYF

V: TRBV18
D: NA
size: NA
length: 14
J: TRBJ2-5
DNA: TGTGCCAGCTCACCACGACCGGAACAAGAGACCCAGTACTTC
CDR3: CASSPRPEQETQYF

V: TRBV5-1
D: NA
size: many
length: 13
J: TRBJ2-7
DNA: TGCGCCAGCAGCTTGGCCTCCGAGTACGAGCAGTACTTC
CDR3: CASSLASEYEQYF

V: TRBV5-5
D: TRBD1
size: NA
length: 14
J: TRBJ2-7
DNA: TGTGCCAGCAGCTGGGACAGTCCCCCAGAGAGTCAGTACTTC
CDR3: CASSWDSPPESQYF

V: TRBV7-8
D: TRBD1
size: many
length: 16
J: TRBJ2-2
DNA: TGTGCCAGCAGCTTAAGGACAGGGACTAACACCGGGGAGCTGTTTTTT
CDR3: CASSLRTGTNTGELFF

V: TRBV5-6
D: TRBD1
size: many
length: 13
J: TRBJ1-6
DNA: TGTGCCAGCAGCGGACAGGTGAATTCACCCCTCCACTTT
CDR3: CASSGQVNSPLHF

V: TRBV9
D: TRBD1
size: few
length: 13
J: TRBJ2-5
DNA: TGTGCCAGCAGCCCAGGGGGAAAAGAGACCCAGTACTTC
CDR3: CASSPGGKETQYF

V: TRBV12-3/TRBV12-4
D: NA
size: NA
length: 13
J: TRBJ1-2
DNA: TGTGCCAGCAGTTTTTCAACGGGCTATGGCTACACCTTC
CDR3: CASSFSTGYGYTF

V: TRBV7-9
D: TRBD1
size: NA
length: 16
J: TRBJ2-1
DNA: TGTGCCAGCAGCTTAGACCGCGACAGGGCGTACAATGAGCAGTTCTTC
CDR3: CASSLDRDRAYNEQFF

V: TRBV7-2
D: NA
size: once
length: 14
J: TRBJ2-2
DNA: TGTGCCAGCAGCGTCAGGGCGAACACCGGGGAGCTGTTTTTT
CDR3: CASSVRANTGELFF

V: TRBV5-1
D: TRBD1
size: many
length: 14
J: TRBJ2-7
DNA: TGCGCCAGCAGCAAAACAGGGGGAGGATACGAGCAGTACTTC
CDR3: CASSKTGGGYEQYF

V: TRBV7-2
D: NA
size: NA
length: 15
J: TRBJ1-1
DNA: TGTGCCAGCAGCTTATTGCGGACAATGAACACTGAAGCTTTCTTT
CDR3: CASSLLRTMNTEAFF

V: TRBV7-9
D: NA
size: few
length: 15
J: TRBJ1-2
DNA: TGTGCCAGCAGCTTAGGACCGGCTCCACTTTATGGCTACACCTTC
CDR3: CASSLGPAPLYGYTF

V: TRBV5-1
D: NA
size: NA
length: 15
J: TRBJ2-2
DNA: TGCGCCAGCAGCTTGGTCGGGGAAGGCACCGGGGAGCTGTTTTTT
CDR3: CASSLVGEGTGELFF

V: TRBV12-3/TRBV12-4
D: TRBD1
size: NA
length: 13
J: TRBJ1-1
DNA: TGTGCCAGCAGTTTAGTGGGACAGAGTGAAGCTTTCTTT
CDR3: CASSLVGQSEAFF

V: TRBV20-1
D: TRBD1
size: many
length: 14
J: TRBJ2-7
DNA: TGCAGTGCTAGAGCCGGGACAGGGTTGGTCGAGCAGTACTTC
CDR3: CSARAGTGLVEQYF

V: TRBV7-6
D: TRBD1
size: NA
length: 13
J: TRBJ1-1
DNA: TGTGCCAGCAGCTTAGGGACAGGGAGGGGAGCTTTCTTT
CDR3: CASSLGTGRGAFF

V: TRBV11-1
D: NA
size: few
length: 13
J: TRBJ2-7
DNA: TGTGCCAGCAGCTTACCTGACGGCTACGAGCAGTACTTC
CDR3: CASSLPDGYEQYF

V: TRBV5-1
D: NA
size: NA
length: 16
J: TRBJ2-1
DNA: TGCGCCAGCAGCTTGGGGGTTCGGGGATCCTACAATGAGCAGTTCTTC
CDR3: CASSLGVRGSYNEQFF